This T cell receptor (beta chain) emerged from a study of OX40 agonist ivuxolimab in advanced cancers. About the study: Participants averaged approximately 65 years of age (range about 23 to 90) and were roughly 83% male. Past anti-PD-1, anti-PD-L1 or anti-CTLA-4 therapy was accepted, and 40% to 50% had received some. Points from the study as a whole: Researchers report that CD8+ T cells had, on average, more expanded clones than CD4+.

This table comes from immunoSEQ multiplex PCR, and its TCRdb copy is limited to in-frame clones, with some not included. Seen here are 100,000 to 110,000 clones, 75% to 95% observed once, and the top ten hold approximately 0.58%. This clone was seen once. The antigen is undetermined. Unmatched junction bases numbered 8, after V lost 6 bases and J lost 7 bases. The CDR3 extends over 15 amino acids. Germline CDR1 MNHEY, CDR2 SMNVEV (reference sequence). The J gene is TRBJ2-2, the V gene TRBV27; 10 bases fit TRBD1. The sample consisted of CD4+ or CD8+ T cells sorted from blood, taken in a trial of the OX40 agonist ivuxolimab. This sequence originates from an adult with an advanced solid tumor such as melanoma, head and neck, liver or kidney cancer. The CDR3 loop reads CASRPGTGVGGELFF. The CDR3 DNA reads as TGTGCCAGCAGACCCGGGACAGGGGTTGGCGGGGAGCTGTTTTTT.